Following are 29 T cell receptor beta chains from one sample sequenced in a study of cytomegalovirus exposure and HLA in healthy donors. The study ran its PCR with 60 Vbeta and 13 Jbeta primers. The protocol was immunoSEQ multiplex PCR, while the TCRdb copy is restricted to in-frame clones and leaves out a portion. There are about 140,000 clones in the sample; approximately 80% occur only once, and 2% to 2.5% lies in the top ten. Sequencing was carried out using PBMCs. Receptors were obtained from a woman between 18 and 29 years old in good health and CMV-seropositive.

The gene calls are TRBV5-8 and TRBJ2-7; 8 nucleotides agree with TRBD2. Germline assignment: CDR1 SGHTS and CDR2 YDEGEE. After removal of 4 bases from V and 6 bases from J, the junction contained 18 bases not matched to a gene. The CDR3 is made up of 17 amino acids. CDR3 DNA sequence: TGTGCCAGCAGCCCCACAAGAATAAGCAGCGGGGGAGGCGAGCAGTACTTC. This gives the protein CASSPTRISSGGGEQYF.

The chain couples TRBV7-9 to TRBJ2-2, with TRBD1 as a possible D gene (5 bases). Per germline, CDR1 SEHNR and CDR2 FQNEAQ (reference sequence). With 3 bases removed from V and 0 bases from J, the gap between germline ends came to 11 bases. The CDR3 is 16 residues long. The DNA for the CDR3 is TGTGCCAGCAGCTTGACAGCTAGTGCGAACACCGGGGAGCTGTTTTTT. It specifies CASSLTASANTGELFF.

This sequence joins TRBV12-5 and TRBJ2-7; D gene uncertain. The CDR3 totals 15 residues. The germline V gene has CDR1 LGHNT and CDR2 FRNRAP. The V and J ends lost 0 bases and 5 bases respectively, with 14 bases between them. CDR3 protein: CASGLVLGRSHEQYF. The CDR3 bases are TGTGCTAGTGGTTTGGTACTCGGCAGGTCCCACGAGCAGTACTTC. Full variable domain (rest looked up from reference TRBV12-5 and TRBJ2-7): DARVTQTPRHKVTEMGQEVTMRCQPILGHNTVFWYRQTMMQGLELLAYFRNRAPLDDSGMPKDRFSAEMPDATLATLKIQPSEPRDSAVYFCASGLVLGRSHEQYFGPGTRLTVT.

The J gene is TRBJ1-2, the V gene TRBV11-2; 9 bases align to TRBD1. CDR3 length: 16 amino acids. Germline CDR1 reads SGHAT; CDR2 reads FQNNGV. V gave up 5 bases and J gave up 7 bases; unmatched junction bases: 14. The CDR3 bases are TGTGCCAGCAGCCTCCGGGACAGGGTTTCGGGTTCTGGCTACACCTTC. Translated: CASSLRDRVSGSGYTF.

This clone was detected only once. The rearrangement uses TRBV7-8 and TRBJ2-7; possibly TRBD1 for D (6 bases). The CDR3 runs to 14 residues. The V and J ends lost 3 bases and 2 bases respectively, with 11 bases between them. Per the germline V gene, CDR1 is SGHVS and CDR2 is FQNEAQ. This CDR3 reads CASSFSQGTYEQYF. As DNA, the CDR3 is TGTGCCAGCAGCTTCTCCCAGGGGACCTACGAGCAGTACTTC.

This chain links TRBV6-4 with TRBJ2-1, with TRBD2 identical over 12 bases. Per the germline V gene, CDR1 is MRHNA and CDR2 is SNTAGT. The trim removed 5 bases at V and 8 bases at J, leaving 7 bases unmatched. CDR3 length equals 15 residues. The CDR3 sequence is CASSPSGGALDEQFF. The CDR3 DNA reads TGTGCCAGCAGTCCTAGCGGGGGGGCCCTCGATGAGCAGTTCTTC.

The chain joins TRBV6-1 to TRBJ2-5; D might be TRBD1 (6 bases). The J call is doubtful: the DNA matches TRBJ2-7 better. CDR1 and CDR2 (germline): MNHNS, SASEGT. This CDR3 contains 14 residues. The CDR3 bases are TGTGCCAGCAGTGAAATGGGGGCAGCGTACGAGCAGTACTTC. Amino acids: CASSEMGAAYEQYF.

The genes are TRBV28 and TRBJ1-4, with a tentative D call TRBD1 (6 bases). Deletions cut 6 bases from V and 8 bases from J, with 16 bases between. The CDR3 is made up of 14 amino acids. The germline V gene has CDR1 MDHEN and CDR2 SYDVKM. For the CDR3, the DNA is TGTGCCAGCAGCCCACAGGGCACACGGGAAAAACTGTTTTTT. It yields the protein CASSPQGTREKLFF.

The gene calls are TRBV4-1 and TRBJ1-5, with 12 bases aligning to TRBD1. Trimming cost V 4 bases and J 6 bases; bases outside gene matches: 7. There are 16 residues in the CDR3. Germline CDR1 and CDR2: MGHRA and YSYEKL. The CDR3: CASSPGTGGAGQPQHF. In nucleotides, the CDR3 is TGCGCCAGCAGCCCAGGGACAGGGGGCGCGGGTCAGCCCCAGCATTTT.

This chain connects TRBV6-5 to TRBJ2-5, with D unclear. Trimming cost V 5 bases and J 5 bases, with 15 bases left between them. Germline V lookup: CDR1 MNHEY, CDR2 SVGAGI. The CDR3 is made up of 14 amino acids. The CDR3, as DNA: TGTGCCAGCAGTCTCTCGACACTTTCCGAGACCCAGTACTTC. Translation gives CASSLSTLSETQYF.

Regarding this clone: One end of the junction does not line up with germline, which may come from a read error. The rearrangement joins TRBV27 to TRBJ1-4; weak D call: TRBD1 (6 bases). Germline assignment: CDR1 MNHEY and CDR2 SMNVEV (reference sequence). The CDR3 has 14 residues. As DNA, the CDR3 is TGTGCCTGCAGTCTGGGGGGGCCTAATGAAAAACTGTTTTTT. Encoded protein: CACSLGGPNEKLFF.

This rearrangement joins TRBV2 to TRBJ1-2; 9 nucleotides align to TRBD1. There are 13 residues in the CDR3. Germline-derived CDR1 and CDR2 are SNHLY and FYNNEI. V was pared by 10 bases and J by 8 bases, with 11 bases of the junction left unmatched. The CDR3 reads CAIKGQGGSGYTF. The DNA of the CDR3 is TGTGCCATCAAGGGACAGGGAGGCTCCGGCTACACCTTC. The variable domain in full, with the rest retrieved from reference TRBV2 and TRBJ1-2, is EPEVTQTPSHQVTQMGQEVILRCVPISNHLYFYWYRQILGQKVEFLVSFYNNEISEKSEIFDDQFSVERPDGSNFTLKIRSTKLEDSAMYFCAIKGQGGSGYTFGSGTRLTVV.

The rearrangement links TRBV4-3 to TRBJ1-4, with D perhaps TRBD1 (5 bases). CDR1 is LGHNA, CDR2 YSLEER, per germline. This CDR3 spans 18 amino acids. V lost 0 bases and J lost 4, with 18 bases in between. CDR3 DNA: TGCGCCAGCAGCCAAGATAGGTTTGTCGACAGTGATAATGAAAAACTGTTTTTT. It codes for CASSQDRFVDSDNEKLFF.

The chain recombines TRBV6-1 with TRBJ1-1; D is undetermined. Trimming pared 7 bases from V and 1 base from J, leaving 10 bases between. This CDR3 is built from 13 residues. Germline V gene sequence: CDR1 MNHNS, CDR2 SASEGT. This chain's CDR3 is CASTKRWNTEAFF. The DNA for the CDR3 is TGTGCCAGCACTAAGAGATGGAACACTGAAGCTTTCTTT.

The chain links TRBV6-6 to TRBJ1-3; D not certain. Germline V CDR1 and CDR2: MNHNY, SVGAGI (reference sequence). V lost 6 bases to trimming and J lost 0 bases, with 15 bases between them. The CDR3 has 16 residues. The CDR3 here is CASREAGGSSGNTIYF. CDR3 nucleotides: TGTGCCAGCAGAGAGGCGGGCGGTAGCTCTGGAAACACCATATATTTT.

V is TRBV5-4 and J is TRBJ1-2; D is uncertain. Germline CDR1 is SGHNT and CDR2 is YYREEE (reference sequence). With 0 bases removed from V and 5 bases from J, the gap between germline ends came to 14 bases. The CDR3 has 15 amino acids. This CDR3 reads CASSLGEMVSYGYTF. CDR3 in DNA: TGTGCCAGCAGCTTGGGGGAGATGGTCAGTTATGGCTACACCTTC.

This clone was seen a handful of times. The CDR3 DNA follows: TGTGCCAGCAGCTCCCCCTTTGACAGAAACTACGAGCAGTACTTC. Protein sequence: CASSSPFDRNYEQYF. The chain links TRBV7-9 to TRBJ2-7; TRBD1 is a possible D gene (5 bases). V was trimmed by 4 bases and J by 3 bases, leaving 16 bases between them. Germline CDR1 is SEHNR and CDR2 is FQNEAQ (reference sequence). CDR3 length: 15 residues.

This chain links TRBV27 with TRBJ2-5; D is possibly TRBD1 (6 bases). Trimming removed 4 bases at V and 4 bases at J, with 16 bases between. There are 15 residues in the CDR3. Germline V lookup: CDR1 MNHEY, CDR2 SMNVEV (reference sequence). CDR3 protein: CASSSPEGHRETQYF. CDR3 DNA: TGTGCCAGCAGTTCACCCGAGGGACACAGAGAGACCCAGTACTTC.

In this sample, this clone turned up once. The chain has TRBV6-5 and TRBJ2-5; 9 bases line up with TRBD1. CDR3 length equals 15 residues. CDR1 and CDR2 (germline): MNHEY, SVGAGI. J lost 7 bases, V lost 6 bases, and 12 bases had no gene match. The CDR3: CASRTRDRVIGTQYF. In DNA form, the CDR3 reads TGTGCCAGCAGGACCCGGGACAGGGTAATTGGGACCCAGTACTTC.

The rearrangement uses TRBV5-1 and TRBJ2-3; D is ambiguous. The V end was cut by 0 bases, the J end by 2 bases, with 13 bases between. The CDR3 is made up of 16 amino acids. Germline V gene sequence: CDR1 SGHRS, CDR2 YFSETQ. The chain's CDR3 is CASSLVGRPLTDTQYF. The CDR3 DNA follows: TGCGCCAGCAGCTTGGTGGGCAGGCCCCTCACAGATACGCAGTATTTT.

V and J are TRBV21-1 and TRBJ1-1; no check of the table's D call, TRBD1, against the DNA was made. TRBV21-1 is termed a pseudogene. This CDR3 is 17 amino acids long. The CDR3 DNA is TGTGCCAGCAAGAGGGACAGGGAAGCCCGAGTGAACACTGAAGCTTTCTTT. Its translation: CASKRDREARVNTEAFF.

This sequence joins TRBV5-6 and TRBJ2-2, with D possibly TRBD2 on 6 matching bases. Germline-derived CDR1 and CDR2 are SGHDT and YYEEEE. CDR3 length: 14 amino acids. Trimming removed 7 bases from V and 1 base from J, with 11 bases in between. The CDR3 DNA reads TGTGCCAGCGCGGGACGAAGGAACACCGGGGAGCTGTTTTTT. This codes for CASAGRRNTGELFF.

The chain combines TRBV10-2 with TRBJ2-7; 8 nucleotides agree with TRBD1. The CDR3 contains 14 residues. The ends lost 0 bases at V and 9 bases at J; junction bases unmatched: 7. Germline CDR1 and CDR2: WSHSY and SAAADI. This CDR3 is CASSESITGGGQYF. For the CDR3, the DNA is TGCGCCAGCAGTGAGTCGATAACAGGGGGTGGGCAGTACTTC.

DNA of the CDR3: TGTGCCAGCACCAACCCAGGGCGCGGGGGGGCTTTGGGCGATGAGCAGTTCTTC. Protein product: CASTNPGRGGALGDEQFF. The V and J genes are TRBV6-4 and TRBJ2-1, with TRBD2 matching 9 bases. V trimming: 7 bases; J trimming: 8 bases; junction bases outside the gene matches: 21. The CDR3 is 18 amino acids. Germline lookup yields CDR1 MRHNA and CDR2 SNTAGT.

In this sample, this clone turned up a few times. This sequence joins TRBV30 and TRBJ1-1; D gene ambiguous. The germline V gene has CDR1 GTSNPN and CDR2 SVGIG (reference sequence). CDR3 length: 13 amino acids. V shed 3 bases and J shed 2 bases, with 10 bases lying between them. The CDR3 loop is CAWRASLNTEAFF. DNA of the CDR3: TGTGCCTGGAGAGCATCGCTTAACACTGAAGCTTTCTTT.

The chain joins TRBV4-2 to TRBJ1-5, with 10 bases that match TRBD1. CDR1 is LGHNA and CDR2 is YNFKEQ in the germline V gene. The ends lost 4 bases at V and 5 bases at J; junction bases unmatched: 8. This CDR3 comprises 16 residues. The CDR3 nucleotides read TGTGCCAGCAGCCCGACTAGTGGGACAGGGGATCAGCCCCAGCATTTT. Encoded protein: CASSPTSGTGDQPQHF.

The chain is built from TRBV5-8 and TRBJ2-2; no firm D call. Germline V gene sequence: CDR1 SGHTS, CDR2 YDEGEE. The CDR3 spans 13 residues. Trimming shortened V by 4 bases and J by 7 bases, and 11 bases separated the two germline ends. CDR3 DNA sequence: TGTGCCAGCAGCCCCTTAGTCTACGGGGAGCTGTTTTTT. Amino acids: CASSPLVYGELFF.

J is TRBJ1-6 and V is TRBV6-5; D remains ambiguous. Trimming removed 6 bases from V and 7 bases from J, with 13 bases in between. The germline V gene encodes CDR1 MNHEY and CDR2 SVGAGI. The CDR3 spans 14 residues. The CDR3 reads CASSPGSFNSPLHF. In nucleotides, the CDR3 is TGTGCCAGCAGCCCGGGAAGTTTCAATTCACCCCTCCACTTT.

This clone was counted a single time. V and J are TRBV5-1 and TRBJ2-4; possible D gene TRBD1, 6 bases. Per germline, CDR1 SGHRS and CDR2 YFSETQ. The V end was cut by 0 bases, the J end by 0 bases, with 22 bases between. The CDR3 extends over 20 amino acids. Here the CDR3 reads CASSLESPDSRILAKNIQYF. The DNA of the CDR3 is TGCGCCAGCAGCTTGGAGTCACCGGACAGCCGCATCCTAGCCAAAAACATTCAGTACTTC. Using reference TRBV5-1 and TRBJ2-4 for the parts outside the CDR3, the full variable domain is KAGVTQTPRYLIKTRGQQVTLSCSPISGHRSVSWYQQTPGQGLQFLFEYFSETQRNKGNFPGRFSGRQFSNSRSEMNVSTLELGDSALYLCASSLESPDSRILAKNIQYFGAGTRLSVL.